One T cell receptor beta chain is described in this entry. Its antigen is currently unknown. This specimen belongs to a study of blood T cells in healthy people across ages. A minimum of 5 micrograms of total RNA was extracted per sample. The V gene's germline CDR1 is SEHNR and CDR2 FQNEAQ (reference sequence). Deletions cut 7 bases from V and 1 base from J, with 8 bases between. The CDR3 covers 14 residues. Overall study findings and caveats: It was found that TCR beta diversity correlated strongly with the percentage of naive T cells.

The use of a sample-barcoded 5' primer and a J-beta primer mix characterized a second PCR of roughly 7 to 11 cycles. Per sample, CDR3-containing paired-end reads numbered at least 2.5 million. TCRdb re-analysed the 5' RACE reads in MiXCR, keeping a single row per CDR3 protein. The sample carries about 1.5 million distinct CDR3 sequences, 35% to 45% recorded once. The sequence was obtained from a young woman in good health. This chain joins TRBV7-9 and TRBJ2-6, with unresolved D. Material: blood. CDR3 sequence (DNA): TGTGCCAGCAACGGGCAATCTGGGGCCAACGTCCTGACTTTC. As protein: CASNGQSGANVLTF.